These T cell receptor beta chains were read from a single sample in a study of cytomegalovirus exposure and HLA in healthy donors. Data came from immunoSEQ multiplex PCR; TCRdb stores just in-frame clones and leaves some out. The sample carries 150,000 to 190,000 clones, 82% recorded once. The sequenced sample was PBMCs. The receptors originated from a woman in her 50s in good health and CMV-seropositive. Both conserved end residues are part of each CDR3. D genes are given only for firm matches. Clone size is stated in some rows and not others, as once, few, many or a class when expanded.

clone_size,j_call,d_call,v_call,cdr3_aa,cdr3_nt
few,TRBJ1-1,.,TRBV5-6,CASTPRAGRTEAFF,TGTGCCAGCACCCCGAGGGCAGGGAGGACTGAAGCTTTCTTT
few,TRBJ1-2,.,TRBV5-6,CASSSLGGNYGYTF,TGTGCCAGCAGCTCCCTCGGGGGAAACTATGGCTACACCTTC
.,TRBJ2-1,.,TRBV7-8,CASSLVAGPSSYNEQFF,TGTGCCAGCAGCTTAGTGGCAGGCCCGAGCTCCTACAATGAGCAGTTCTTC
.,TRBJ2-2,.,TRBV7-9,CASSLSSTGELFF,TGTGCCAGCAGCTTAAGCTCCACCGGGGAGCTGTTTTTT
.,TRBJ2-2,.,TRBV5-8,CASSYRSRHTGELFF,TGTGCCAGCAGCTACAGGAGTAGGCACACCGGGGAGCTGTTTTTT
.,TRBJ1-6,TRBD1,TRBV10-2,CASSVKGQASSYNSPLHF,TGCGCCAGCAGCGTTAAGGGACAGGCAAGCTCCTATAATTCACCCCTCCACTTT
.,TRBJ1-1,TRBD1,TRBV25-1,CASRKTGRTEAFF,TGTGCCAGCAGGAAGACAGGGAGGACTGAAGCTTTCTTT
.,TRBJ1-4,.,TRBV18,CASSPGTTNEKLFF,TGTGCCAGCTCGCCCGGGACAACTAATGAAAAACTGTTTTTT
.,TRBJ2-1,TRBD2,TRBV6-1,CASRGTSPHEQFF,TGTGCCAGCAGAGGGACTAGTCCCCATGAGCAGTTCTTC
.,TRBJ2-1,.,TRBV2,CASAKGGNEQFF,TGTGCCAGCGCTAAAGGAGGAAATGAGCAGTTCTTC
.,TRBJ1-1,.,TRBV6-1,CASSETQNLNTEAFF,TGTGCCAGCAGTGAAACACAGAATTTGAACACTGAAGCTTTCTTT
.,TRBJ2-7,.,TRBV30,CAWSVQVSYEQYF,TGTGCCTGGAGTGTACAGGTTTCCTACGAGCAGTACTTC
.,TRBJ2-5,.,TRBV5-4,CASSLSGDQETQYF,TGTGCCAGCAGCTTGTCGGGAGACCAAGAGACCCAGTACTTC
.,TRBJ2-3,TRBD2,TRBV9,CASSLGLAGGLLGTDTQYF,TGTGCCAGCAGCCTGGGACTAGCGGGGGGGCTTTTGGGCACAGATACGCAGTATTTT
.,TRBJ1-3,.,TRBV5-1,CASSLDLSGNTIYF,TGCGCCAGCAGCTTGGATCTCTCTGGAAACACCATATATTTT
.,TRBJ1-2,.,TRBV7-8,CASSQGQNYGYTF,TGTGCCAGCAGCCAAGGACAGAACTATGGCTACACCTTC
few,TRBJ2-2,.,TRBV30,CAWSTRGIGSGELFF,TGTGCCTGGAGTACCAGGGGAATTGGTTCCGGGGAGCTGTTTTTT